Listed here are 2 T cell receptor beta chains from one sample, sequenced in a study of T cells and Merkel cell carcinoma outcomes. Libraries were prepared by immunoSEQ multiplex PCR; TCRdb keeps only in-frame clonotypes and omits some of them. The sample carries roughly 5,800 clones, around 77% recorded once. The sample was tumor tissue from Merkel cell carcinoma. These receptors all stem from a human donor with Merkel cell carcinoma.

The J gene is TRBJ1-2, the V gene TRBV4-1, with 12 positions matching TRBD1. In germline, CDR1 is MGHRA, CDR2 YSYEKL. CDR3 size: 17 residues. V gave up 0 bases and J gave up 4 bases; unmatched junction bases: 6. The CDR3 sequence is CASSQDKGTGGAYGYTF. The CDR3 DNA reads TGCGCCAGCAGCCAAGATAAAGGGACAGGGGGCGCCTATGGCTACACCTTC.

The chain recombines TRBV27 with TRBJ1-2, with 7 bases identical to TRBD1. Germline trimming cut 5 bases from V and 4 bases from J; bases unmatched to any gene: 16. The CDR3 totals 17 residues. Germline CDR1 MNHEY, CDR2 SMNVEV (reference sequence). For the CDR3, the DNA is TGTGCCAGCAGTCCCAGCCACAGGACAGGCTCGGGCTATGGCTACACCTTC. This encodes CASSPSHRTGSGYGYTF.